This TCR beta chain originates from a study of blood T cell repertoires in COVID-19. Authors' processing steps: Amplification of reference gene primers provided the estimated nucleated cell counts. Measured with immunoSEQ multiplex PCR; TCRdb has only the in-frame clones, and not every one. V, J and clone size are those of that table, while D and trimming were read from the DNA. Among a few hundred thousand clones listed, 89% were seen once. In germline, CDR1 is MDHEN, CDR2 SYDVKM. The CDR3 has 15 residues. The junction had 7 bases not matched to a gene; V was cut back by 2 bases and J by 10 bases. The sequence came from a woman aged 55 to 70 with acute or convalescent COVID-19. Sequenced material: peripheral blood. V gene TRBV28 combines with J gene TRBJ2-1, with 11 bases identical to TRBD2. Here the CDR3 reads CASSLQLAGVGEQFF. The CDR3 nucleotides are TGTGCCAGCAGTTTACAACTAGCGGGAGTGGGGGAGCAGTTCTTC.